This TCR beta chain was identified in a study of T-cell memory formation after mild COVID-19. Overall study: TCR clustering was largely donor specific. Regarding the study as a whole: Second-wave clones peaking on day 37 lacked confirmed SARS-CoV-2 specificity. Clones contracting day 15 to 85 were balanced CD4/CD8; later expanders leaned CD4+.

With regard to this clonotype: The antigen is not known.

There are 17 residues in the CDR3. The V end lost 1 base, the J end lost 5 bases, and 17 bases lay between the germline ends. Germline V gene sequence: CDR1 SGHAT, CDR2 FQNNGV. TCRdb re-analysed the 5' RACE reads in MiXCR, keeping a single row per CDR3 protein. The sample has roughly 70,000 distinct CDR3 sequences; 16% are singletons. Sequencing was carried out using PBMCs or a T cell subset sorted from them (not recorded which). The chain recombines TRBV11-2 with TRBJ2-2; unclear D gene. This receptor was taken from an adult woman who had mild COVID-19 (a few samples of this study predate the infection). Cell type and time point are not known. The CDR3 bases are TGTGCCAGCAGCTTAGTTCCGGTGGGGTGGAGTACCGGGGAGCTGTTTTTT. Translating it yields CASSLVPVGWSTGELFF.